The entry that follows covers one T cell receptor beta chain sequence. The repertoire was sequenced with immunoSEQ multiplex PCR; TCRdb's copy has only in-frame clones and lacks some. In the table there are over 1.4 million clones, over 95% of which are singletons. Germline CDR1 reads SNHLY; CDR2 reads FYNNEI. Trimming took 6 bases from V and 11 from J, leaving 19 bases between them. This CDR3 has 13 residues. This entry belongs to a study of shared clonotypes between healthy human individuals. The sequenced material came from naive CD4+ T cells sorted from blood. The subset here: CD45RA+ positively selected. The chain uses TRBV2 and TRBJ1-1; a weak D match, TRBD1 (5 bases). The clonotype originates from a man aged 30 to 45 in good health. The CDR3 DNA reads TGTGCCAGCAGCCGACGGGACGGCGGTCGGGCTTTCTTT. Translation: CASSRRDGGRAFF.